The present entry profiles one T cell receptor (beta chain) with its context. Its target is unknown. The data belong to a study of blood T cells in healthy people across ages. Study information: T cells yielded about one barcoded beta molecule per two cells through template switching.

Primed by a sample-barcoded 5' primer and a J-beta primer mix, a second PCR proceeded for about 7 to 12 cycles. Each cDNA molecule carried a tag from a template-switch adaptor that contained 12 random nucleotides. TCRdb re-called the 5' RACE reads with MiXCR, one entry per CDR3 protein. The sample shows 1.5 million to 2 million distinct CDR3 sequences, roughly 27% of them seen only once. General study points: The study lacked donor CMV status, which possibly confounded expanded clonotype changes. More naive CD4+ cells and higher diversity were found in long-lived than in aged donors.

This CDR3 comprises 15 residues. CDR1 is GTSNPN, CDR2 SVGIG, per germline (reference sequence). The V end lost 3 bases, the J end lost 0 bases, and 12 bases lay between the germline ends. This clonotype originated in a woman in her 30s in good health. The specimen was blood. The genes are TRBV30 and TRBJ2-4, with D unresolved. CDR3 nucleotide sequence: TGTGCCTGGAGCCCGATGCTCCTAGCCAAAAACATTCAGTACTTC. Its translation is CAWSPMLLAKNIQYF.